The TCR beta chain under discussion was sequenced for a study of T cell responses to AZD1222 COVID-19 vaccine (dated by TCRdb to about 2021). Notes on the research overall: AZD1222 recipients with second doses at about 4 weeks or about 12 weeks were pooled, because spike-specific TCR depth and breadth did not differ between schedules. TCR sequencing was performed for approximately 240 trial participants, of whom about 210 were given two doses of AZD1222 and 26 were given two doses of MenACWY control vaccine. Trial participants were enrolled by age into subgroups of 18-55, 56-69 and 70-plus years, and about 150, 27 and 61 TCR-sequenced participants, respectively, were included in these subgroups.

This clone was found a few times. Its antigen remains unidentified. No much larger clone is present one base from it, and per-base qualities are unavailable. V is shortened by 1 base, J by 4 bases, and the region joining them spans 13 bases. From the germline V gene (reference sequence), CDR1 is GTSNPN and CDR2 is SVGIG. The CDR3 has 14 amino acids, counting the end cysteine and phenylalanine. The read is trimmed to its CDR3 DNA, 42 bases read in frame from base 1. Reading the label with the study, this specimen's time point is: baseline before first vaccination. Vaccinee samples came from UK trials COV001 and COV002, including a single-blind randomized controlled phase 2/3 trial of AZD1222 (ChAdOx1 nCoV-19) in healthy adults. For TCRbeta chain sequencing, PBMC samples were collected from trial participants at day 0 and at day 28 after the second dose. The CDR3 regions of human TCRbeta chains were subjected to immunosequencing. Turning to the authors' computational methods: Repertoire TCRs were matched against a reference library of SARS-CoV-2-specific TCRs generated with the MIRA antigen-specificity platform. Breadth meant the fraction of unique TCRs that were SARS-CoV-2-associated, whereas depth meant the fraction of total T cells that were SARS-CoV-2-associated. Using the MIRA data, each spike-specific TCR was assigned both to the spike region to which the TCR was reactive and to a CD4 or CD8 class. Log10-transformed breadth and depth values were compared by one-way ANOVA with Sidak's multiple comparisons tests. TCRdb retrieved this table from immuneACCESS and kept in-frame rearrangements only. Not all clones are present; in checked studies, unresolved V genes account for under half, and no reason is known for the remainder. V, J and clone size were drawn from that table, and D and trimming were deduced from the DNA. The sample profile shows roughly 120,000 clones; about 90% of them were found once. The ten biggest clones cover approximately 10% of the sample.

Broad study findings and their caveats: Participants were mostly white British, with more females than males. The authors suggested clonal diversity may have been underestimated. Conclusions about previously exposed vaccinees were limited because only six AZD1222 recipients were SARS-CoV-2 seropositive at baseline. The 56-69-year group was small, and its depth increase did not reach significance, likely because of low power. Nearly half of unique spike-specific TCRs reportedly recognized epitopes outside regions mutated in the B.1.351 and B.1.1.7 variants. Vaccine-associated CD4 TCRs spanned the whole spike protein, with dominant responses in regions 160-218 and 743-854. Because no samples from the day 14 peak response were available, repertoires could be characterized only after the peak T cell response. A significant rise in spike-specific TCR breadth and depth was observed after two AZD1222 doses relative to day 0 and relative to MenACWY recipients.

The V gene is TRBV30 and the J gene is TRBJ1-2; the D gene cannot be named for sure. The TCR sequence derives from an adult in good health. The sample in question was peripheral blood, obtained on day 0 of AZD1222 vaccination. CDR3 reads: CAWSGMGSAYGYTF. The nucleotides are TGTGCCTGGAGTGGAATGGGGAGCGCCTATGGCTACACCTTC.